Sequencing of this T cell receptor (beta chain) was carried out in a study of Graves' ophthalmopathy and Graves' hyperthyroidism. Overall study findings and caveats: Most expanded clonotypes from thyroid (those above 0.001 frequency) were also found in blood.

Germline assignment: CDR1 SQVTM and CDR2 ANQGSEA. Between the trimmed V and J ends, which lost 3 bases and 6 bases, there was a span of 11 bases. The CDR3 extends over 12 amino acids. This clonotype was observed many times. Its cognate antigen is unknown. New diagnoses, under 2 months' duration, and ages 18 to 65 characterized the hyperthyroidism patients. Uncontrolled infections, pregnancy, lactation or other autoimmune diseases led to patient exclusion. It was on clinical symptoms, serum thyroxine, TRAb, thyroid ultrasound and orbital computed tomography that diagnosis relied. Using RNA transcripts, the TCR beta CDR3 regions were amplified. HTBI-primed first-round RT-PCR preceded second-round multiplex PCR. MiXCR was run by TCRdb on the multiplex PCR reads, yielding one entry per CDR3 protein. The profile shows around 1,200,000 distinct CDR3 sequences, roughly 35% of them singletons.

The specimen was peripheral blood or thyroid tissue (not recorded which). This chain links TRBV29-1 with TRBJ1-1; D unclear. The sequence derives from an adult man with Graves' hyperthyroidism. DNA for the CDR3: TGCAGCGTTGATTCGGGAAGGCCTGAAGCTTTCTTT. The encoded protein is CSVDSGRPEAFF. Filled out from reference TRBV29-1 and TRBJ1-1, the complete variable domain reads SAVISQKPSRDICQRGTSLTIQCQVDSQVTMMFWYRQQPGQSLTLIATANQGSEATYESGFVIDKFPISRPNLTFSTLTVSNMSPEDSSIYLCSVDSGRPEAFFGQGTRLTVV.